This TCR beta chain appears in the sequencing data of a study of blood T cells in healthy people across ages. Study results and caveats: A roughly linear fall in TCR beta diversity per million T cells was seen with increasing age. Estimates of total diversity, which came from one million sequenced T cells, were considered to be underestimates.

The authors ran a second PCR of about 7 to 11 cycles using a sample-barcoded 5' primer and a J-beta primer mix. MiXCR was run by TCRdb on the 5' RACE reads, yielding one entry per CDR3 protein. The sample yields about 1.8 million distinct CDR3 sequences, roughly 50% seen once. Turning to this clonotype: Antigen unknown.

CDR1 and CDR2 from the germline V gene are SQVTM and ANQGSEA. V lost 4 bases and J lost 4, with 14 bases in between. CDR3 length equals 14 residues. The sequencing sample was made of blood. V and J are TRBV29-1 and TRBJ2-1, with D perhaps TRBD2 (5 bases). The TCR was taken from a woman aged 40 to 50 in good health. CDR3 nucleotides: TGCAGCGTTGTGGTAATGGGGAGTTACAATGAGCAGTTCTTC. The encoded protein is CSVVVMGSYNEQFF.